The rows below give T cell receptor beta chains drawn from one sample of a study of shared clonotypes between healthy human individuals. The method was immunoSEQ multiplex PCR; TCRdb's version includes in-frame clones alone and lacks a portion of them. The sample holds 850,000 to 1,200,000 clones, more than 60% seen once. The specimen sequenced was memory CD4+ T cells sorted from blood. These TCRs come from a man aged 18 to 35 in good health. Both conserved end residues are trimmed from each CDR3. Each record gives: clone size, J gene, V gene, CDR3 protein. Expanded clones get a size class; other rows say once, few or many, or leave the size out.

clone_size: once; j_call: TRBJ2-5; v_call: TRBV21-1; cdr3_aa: ASSKVDTETQY
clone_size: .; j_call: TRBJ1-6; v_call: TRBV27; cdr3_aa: ASSSGLSSYNSPLH
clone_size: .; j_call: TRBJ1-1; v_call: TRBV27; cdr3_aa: ASSFRWTGRETEAF
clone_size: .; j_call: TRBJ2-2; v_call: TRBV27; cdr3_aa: ASSLWTGELF
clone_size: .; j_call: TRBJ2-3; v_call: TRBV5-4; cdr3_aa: ASSRPGGSDTQY
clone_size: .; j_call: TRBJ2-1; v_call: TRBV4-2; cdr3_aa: ASSLTLQGTTYNEQF
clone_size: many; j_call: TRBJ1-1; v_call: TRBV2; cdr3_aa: ASSQDRGYTEAF
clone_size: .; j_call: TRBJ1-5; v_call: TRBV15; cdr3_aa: ATGTGNQPQH
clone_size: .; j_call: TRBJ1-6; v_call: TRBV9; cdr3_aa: ASSVDLGTNDSPLH
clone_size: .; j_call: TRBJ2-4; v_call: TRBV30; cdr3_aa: AWSVTENIQY
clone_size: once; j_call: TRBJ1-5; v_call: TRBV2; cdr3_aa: ASSSGQGNQPQH
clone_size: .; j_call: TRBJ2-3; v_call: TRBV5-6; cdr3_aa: ASSNSGSTDTQY
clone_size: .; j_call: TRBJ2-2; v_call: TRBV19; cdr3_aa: ASLGQGSYTGELF
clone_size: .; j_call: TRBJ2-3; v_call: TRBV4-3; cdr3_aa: ASSQDWSSGRPDTQY
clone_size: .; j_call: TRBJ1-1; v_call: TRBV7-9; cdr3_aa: ASSLGVEGSEAF
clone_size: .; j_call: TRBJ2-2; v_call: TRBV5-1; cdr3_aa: ASSLDRDNTGELF
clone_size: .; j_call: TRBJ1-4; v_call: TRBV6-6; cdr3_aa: ASSGTGSEKLF
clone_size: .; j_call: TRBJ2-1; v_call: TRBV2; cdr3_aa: ATSKRGDEQF
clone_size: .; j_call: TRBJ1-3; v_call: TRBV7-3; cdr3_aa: ASSPQGGNTIY
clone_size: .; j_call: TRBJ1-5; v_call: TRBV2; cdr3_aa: ASSGTQVGQPQH
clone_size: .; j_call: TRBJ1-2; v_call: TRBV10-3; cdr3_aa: AISPQGYGYT
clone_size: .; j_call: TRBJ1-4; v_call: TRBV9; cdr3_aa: ASSAQGQSNEKLF
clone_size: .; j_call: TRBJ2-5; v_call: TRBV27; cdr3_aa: ASSSTGFGETQY
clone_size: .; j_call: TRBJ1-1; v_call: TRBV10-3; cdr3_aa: AISVGGNTEAF
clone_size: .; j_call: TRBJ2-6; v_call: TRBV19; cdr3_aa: ASNVYSGANVLT
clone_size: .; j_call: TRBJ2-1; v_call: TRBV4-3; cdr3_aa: ASSQEVSGTSSYNEQF
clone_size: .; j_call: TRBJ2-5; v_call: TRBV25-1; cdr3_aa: ASSEIYSQETQY
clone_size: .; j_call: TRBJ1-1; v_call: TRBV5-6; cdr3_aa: ASSPDRGRMGAEAF
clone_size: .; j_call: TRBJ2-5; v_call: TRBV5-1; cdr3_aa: ASSLVGSQETQY
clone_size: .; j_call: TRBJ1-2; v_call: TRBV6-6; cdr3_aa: ASSWDRGAYGYT
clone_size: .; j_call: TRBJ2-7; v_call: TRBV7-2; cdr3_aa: ASSLMNGQGYEQY
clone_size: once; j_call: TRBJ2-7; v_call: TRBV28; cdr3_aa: ASSSQGDSLEQY
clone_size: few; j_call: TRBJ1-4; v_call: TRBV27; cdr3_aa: ASRNLGLRGKLF